The entry below describes one T cell receptor (beta chain). The source of the sample is a study of blood T cell repertoires in COVID-19. Across the study: Sites in the United States, Italy and Spain provided acute and convalescent COVID-19 samples. T cells, B-cell-depleted T cells, or PBMCs supplied cDNA or gDNA.

In the study's own analysis: How many nucleated cells were present was estimated from reference gene primer amplification. Using immunoSEQ multiplex PCR, the repertoire was profiled, and TCRdb retains in-frame clones only, with some absent. The D gene and trimming were derived from the DNA, and the V and J assignments and clone size from that table. The table has some 150,000 clones, around 79% seen once. This CDR3 region has 14 residues. V was shortened by 0 bases and J by 5 bases, with 12 bases between the two germline ends. Looked up from germline, CDR1 is SGDLS and CDR2 is YYNGEE. Sample: peripheral blood. This TCR came from a middle-aged man with active or convalescent COVID-19. This rearrangement joins TRBV9 to TRBJ2-7, with D maybe TRBD2 (6 bases). The CDR3 DNA reads as TGTGCCAGCAGCGTAGTAGGGTGGGGGGACGAGCAGTACTTC. This gives the protein CASSVVGWGDEQYF.